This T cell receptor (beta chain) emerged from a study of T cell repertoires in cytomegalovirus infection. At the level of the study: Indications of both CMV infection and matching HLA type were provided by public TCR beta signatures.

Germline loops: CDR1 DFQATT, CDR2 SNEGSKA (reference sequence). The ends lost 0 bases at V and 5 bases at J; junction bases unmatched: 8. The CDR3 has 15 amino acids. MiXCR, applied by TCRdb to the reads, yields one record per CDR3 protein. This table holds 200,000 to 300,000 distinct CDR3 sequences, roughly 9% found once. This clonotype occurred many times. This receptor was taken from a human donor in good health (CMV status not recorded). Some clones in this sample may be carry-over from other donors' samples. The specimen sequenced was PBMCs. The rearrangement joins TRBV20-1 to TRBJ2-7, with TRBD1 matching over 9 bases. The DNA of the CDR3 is TGCAGTGCTAGAGATACAGGGACAGGGAGGCACGAGCAGTACTTC. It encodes CSARDTGTGRHEQYF.